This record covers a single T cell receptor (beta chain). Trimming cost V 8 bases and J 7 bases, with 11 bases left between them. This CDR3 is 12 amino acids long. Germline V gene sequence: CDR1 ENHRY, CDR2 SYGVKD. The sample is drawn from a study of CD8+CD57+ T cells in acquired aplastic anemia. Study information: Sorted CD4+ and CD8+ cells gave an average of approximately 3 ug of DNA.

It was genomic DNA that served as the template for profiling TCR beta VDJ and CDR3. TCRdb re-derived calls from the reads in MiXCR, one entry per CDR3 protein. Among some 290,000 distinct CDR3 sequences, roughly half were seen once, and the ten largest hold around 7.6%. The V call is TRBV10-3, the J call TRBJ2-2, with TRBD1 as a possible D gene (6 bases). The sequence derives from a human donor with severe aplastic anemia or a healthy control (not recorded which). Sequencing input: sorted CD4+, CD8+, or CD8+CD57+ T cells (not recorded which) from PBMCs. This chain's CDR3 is CAIPTRGGELFF. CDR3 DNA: TGTGCCATCCCCACCAGGGGCGGGGAGCTGTTTTTT.